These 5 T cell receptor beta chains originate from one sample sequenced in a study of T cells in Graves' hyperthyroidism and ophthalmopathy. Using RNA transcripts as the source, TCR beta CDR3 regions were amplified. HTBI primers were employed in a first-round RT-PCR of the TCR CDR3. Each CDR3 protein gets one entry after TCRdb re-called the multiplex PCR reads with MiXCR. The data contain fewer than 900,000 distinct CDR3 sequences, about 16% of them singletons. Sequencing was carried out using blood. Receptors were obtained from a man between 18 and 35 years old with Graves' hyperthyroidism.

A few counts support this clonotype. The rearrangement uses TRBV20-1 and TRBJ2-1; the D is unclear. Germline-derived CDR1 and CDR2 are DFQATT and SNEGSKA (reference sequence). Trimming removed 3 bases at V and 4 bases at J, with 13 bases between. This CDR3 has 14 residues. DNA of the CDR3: TGCAGTGCTAGTCGCCCCAGATCATACAATGAGCAGTTCTTC. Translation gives CSASRPRSYNEQFF.

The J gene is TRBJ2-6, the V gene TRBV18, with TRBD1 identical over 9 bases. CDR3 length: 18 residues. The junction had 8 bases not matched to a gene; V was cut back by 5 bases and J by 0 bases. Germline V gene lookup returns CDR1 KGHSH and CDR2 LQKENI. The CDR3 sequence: CASSATGQGFSGANVLTF. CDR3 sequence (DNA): TGTGCCAGCTCAGCTACGGGACAGGGCTTCTCTGGGGCCAACGTCCTGACTTTC. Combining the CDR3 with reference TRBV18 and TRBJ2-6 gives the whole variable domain NAGVMQNPRHLVRRRGQEARLRCSPMKGHSHVYWYRQLPEEGLKFMVYLQKENIIDESGMPKERFSAEFPKEGPSILRIQQVVRGDSAAYFCASSATGQGFSGANVLTFGAGSRLTVL.

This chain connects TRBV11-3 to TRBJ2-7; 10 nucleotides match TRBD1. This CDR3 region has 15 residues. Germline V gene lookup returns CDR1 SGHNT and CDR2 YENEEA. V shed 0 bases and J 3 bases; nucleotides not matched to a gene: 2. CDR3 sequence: CASSLEGTGDYEQYF. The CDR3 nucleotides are TGTGCCAGCAGCTTAGAAGGGACAGGGGACTACGAGCAGTACTTC.

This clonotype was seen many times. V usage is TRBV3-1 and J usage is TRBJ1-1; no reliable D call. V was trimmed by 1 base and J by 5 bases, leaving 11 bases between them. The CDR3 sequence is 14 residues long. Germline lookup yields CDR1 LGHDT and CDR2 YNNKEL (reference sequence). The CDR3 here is CASSQGGPPTEAFF. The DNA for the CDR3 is TGTGCCAGCAGCCAAGGAGGCCCCCCGACTGAAGCTTTCTTT.

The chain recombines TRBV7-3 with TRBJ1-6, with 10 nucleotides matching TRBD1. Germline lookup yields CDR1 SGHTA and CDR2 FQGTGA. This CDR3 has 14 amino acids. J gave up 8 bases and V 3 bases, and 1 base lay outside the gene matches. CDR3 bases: TGTGCCAGCAGCTTCGGGACAGGGGATTCACCCCTCCACTTT. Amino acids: CASSFGTGDSPLHF. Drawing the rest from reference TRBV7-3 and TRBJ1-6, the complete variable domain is GAGVSQTPSNKVTEKGKYVELRCDPISGHTALYWYRQSLGQGPEFLIYFQGTGAADDSGLPNDRFFAVRPEGSVSTLKIQRTERGDSAVYLCASSFGTGDSPLHFGNGTRLTVT.